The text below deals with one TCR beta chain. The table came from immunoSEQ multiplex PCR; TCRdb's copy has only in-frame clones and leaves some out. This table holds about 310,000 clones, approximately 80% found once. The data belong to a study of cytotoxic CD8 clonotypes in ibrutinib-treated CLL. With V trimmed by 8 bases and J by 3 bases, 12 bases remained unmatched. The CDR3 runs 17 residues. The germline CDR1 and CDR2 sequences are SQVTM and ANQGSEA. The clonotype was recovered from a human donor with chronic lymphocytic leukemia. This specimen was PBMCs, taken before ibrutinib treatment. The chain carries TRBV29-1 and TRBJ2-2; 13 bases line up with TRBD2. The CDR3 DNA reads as TGCAGCTCCTCCACCGGGACTAGCGGGGAAGACACCGGGGAGCTGTTTTTT. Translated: CSSSTGTSGEDTGELFF.